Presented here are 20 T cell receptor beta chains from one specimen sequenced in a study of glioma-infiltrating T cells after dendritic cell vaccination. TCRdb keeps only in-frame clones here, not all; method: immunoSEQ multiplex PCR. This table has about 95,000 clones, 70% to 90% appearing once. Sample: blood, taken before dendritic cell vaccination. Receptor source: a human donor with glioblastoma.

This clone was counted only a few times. This CDR3 is CASSATSGGTGELFF. In nucleotides, the CDR3 is TGTGCCAGCAGCGCGACTAGCGGAGGCACCGGGGAGCTGTTTTTT. The chain recombines TRBV11-2 with TRBJ2-2; 9 nucleotides line up with TRBD2. The germline gives CDR1 SGHAT, CDR2 FQNNGV. J gave up 4 bases and V 5 bases, and 5 bases lay outside the gene matches. The CDR3 spans 15 residues.

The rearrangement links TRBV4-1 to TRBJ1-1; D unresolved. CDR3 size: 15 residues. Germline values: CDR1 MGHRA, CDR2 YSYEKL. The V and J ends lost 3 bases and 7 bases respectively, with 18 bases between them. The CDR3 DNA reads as TGCGCCAGCAGCCATGGACTGACGGATTCTGATGAAGCTTTCTTT. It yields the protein CASSHGLTDSDEAFF.

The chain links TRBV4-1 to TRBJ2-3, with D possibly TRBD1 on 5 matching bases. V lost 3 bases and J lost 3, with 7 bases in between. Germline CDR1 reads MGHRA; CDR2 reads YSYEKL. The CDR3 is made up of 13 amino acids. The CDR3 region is CASSHRQTDTQYF. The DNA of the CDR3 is TGCGCCAGCAGCCATCGACAGACAGATACGCAGTATTTT.

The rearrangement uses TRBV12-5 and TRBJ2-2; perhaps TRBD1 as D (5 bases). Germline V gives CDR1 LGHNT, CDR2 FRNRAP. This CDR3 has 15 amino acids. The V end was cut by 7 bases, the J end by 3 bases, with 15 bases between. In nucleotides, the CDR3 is TGTGCTAGTGAATACGACAGTCTTTACACCGGGGAGCTGTTTTTT. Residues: CASEYDSLYTGELFF.

The chain's CDR3 is CSTRGGLIEAFF. Here the CDR3 DNA reads TGCAGCACCCGGGGAGGGTTGATTGAAGCTTTCTTT. The chain is built from TRBV29-1 and TRBJ1-1; D not resolved. CDR1 is SQVTM, CDR2 ANQGSEA, per germline. Trimming removed 8 bases at V and 7 bases at J, with 17 bases between. The CDR3 totals 12 residues. The full variable domain, with the rest looked up from reference TRBV29-1 and TRBJ1-1, is SAVISQKPSRDICQRGTSLTIQCQVDSQVTMMFWYRQQPGQSLTLIATANQGSEATYESGFVIDKFPISRPNLTFSTLTVSNMSPEDSSIYLCSTRGGLIEAFFGQGTRLTVV.

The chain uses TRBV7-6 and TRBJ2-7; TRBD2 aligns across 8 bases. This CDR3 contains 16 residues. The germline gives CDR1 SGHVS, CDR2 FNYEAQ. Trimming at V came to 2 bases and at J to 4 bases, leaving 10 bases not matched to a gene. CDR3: CASSLKAAGGGYEQYF. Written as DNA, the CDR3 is TGTGCCAGCAGCTTAAAGGCGGCGGGAGGTGGGTACGAGCAGTACTTC. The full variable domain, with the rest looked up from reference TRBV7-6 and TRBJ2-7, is GAGVSQSPRYKVTKRGQDVALRCDPISGHVSLYWYRQALGQGPEFLTYFNYEAQQDKSGLPNDRFSAERPEGSISTLTIQRTEQRDSAMYRCASSLKAAGGGYEQYFGPGTRLTVT.

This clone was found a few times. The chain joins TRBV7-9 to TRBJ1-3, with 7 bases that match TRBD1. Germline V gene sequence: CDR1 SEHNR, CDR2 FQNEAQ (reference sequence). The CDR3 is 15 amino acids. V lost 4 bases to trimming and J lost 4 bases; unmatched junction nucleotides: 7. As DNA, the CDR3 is TGTGCCAGCAGCTCCACCTGGGACAGCGGAAACACCATATATTTT. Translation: CASSSTWDSGNTIYF.

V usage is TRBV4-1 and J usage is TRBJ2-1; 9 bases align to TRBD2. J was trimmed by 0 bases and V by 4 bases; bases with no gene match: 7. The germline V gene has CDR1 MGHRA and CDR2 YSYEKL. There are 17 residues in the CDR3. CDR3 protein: CASSPTHSGSSYNEQFF. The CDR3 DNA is TGCGCCAGCAGCCCCACCCATAGCGGGAGCTCCTACAATGAGCAGTTCTTC.

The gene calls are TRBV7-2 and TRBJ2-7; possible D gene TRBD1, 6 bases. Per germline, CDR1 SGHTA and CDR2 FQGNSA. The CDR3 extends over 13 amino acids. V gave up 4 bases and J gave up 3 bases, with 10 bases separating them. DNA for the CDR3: TGTGCCAGCAGCTCGGACAGAAACTACGAGCAGTACTTC. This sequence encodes CASSSDRNYEQYF.

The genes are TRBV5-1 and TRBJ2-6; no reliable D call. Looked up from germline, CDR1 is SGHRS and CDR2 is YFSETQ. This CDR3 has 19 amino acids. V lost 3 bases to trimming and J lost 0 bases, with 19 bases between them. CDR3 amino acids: CASSSLEAPSSSGANVLTF. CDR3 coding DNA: TGCGCCAGCAGCTCTCTAGAGGCGCCAAGTAGCTCTGGGGCCAACGTCCTGACTTTC.

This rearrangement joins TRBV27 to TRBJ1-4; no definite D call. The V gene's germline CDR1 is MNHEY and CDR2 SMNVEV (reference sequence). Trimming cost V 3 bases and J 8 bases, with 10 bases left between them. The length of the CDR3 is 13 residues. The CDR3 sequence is CASSFRGREKLFF. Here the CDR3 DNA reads TGTGCCAGCAGTTTTCGGGGTCGGGAAAAACTGTTTTTT.

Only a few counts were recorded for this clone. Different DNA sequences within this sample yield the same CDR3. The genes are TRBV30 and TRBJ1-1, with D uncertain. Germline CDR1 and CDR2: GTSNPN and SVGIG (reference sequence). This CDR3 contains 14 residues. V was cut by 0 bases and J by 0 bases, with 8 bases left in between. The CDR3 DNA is TGTGCCTGGAGTGTAAGCGGGGTGAACACTGAAGCTTTCTTT. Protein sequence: CAWSVSGVNTEAFF.

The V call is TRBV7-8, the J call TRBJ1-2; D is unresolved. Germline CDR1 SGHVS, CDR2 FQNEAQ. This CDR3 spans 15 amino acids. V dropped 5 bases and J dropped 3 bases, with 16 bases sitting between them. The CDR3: CASSRPGTQYYGYTF. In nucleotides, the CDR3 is TGTGCCAGCAGCCGACCAGGCACACAATACTATGGCTACACCTTC.

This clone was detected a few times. The DNA of the CDR3 is TGTGCCAGCAGCCCGGACAGTAACTATGGCTACACCTTC. Its protein product is CASSPDSNYGYTF. The chain combines TRBV5-4 with TRBJ1-2; D is possibly TRBD1 (6 bases). The V gene's germline CDR1 is SGHNT and CDR2 YYREEE (reference sequence). Trimming cost V 4 bases and J 1 base, with 8 bases left between them. The CDR3 is 13 amino acids.

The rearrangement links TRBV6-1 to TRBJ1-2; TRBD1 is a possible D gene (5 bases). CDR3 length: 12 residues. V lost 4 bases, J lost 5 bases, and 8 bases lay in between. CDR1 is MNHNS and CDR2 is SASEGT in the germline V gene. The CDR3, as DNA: TGTGCCAGCAGTGGGCAGGGTTATGGCTACACCTTC. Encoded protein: CASSGQGYGYTF.

This CDR3 reads CASSLQGGGNEQFF. Here the CDR3 DNA reads TGCGCCAGCAGCTTGCAGGGCGGGGGGAATGAGCAGTTCTTC. The chain joins TRBV5-1 to TRBJ2-1; 8 bases agree with TRBD2. Germline V CDR1 and CDR2: SGHRS, YFSETQ. The CDR3 runs to 14 residues. Losses at the gene ends were 1 base for V and 7 bases for J; bases not matched to a gene: 4.

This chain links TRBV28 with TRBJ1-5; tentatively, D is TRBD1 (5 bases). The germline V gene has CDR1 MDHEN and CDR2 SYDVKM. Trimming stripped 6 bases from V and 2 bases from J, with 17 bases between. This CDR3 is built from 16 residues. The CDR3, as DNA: TGTGCCAGCAGCTCCCGAGACAGTTTCGGCAATCAGCCCCAGCATTTT. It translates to CASSSRDSFGNQPQHF.

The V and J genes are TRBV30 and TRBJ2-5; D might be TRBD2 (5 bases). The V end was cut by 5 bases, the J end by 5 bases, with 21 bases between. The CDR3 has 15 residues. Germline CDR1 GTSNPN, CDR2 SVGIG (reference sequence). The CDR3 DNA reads TGTGCCTGGGCGTCGTTGTCGGGAAGAGGGGAGACCCAGTACTTC. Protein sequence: CAWASLSGRGETQYF.

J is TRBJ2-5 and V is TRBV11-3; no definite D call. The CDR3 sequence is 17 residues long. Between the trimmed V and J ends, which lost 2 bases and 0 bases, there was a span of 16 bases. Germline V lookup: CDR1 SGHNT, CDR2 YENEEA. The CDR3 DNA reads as TGTGCCAGCAGCTTAACGAGAGACTCGCTGAACCAAGAGACCCAGTACTTC. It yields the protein CASSLTRDSLNQETQYF.

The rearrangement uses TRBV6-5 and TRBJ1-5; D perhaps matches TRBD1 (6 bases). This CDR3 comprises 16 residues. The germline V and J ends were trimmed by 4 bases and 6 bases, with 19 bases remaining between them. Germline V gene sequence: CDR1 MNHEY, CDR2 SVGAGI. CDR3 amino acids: CASSSLDGGAVQPQHF. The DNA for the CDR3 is TGTGCCAGCAGTTCCCTTGATGGGGGGGCGGTTCAGCCCCAGCATTTT.